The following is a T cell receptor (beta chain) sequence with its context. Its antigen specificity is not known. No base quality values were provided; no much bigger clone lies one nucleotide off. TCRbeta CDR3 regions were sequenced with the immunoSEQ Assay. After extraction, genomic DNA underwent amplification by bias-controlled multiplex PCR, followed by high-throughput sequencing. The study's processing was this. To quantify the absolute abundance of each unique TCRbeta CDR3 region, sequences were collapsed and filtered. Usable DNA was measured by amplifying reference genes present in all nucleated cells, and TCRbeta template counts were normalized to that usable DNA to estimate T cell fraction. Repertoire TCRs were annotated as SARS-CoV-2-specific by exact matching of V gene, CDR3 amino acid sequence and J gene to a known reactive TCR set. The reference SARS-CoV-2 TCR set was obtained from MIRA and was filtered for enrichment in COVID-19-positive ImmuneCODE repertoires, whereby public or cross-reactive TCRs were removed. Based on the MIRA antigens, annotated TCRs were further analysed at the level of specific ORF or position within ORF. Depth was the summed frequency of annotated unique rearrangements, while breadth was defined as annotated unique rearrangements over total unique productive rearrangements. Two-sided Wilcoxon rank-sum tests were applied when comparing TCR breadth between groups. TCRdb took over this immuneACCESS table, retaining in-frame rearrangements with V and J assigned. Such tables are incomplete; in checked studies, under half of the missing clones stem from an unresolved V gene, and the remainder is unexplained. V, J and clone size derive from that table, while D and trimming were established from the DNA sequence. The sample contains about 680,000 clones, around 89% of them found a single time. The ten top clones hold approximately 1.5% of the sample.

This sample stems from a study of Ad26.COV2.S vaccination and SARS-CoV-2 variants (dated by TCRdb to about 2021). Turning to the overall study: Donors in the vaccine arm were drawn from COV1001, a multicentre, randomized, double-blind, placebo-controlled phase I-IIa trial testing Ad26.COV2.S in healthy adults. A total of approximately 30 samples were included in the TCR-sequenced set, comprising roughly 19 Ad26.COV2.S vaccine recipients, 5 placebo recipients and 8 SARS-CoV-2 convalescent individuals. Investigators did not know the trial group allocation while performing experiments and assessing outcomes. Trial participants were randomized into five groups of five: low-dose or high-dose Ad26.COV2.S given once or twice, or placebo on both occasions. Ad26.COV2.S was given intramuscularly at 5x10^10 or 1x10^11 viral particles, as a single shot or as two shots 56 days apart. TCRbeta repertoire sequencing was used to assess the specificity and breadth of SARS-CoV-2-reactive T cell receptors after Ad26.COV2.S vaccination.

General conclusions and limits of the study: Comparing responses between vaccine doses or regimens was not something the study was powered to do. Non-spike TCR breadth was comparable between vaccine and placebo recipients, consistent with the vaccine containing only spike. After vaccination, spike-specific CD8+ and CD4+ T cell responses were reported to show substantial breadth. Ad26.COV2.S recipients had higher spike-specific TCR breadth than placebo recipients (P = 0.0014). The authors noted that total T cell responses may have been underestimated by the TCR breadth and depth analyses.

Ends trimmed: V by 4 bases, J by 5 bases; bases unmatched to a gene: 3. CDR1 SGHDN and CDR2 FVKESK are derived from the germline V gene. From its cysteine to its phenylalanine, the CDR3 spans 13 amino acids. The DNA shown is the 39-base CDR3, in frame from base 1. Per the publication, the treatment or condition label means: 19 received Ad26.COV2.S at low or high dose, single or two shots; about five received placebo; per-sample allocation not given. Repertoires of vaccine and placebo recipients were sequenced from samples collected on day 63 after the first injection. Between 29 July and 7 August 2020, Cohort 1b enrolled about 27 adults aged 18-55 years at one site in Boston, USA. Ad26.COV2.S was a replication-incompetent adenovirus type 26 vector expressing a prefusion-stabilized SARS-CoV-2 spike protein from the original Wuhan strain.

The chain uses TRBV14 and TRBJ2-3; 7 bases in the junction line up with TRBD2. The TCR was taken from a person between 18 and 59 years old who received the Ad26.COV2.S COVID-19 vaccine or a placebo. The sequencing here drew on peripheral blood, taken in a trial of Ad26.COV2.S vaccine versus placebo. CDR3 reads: CASSPVAGDTQYF. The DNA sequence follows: TGTGCCAGCAGCCCAGTAGCGGGAGATACGCAGTATTTT. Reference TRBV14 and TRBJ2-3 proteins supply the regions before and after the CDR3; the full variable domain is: EAGVTQFPSHSVIEKGQTVTLRCDPISGHDNLYWYRRVMGKEIKFLLHFVKESKQDESGMPNNRFLAERTGGTYSTLKVQPAELEDSGVYFCASSPVAGDTQYFGPGTRLTVL.